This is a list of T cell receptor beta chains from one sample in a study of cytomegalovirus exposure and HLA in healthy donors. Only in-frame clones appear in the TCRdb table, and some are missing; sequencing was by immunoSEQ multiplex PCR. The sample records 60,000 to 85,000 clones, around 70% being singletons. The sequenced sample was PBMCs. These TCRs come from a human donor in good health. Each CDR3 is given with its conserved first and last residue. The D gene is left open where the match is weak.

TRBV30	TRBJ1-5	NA	CAWSVNSGNQPQHF
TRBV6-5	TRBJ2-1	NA	CASSYGRANNEQFF
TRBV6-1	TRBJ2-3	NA	CASSGQRAITDTQYF
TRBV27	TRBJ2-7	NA	CASSLGGAEQYF
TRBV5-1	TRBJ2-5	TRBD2	CASSLTSGTHQETQYF
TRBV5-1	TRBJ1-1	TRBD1	CASSRQGAMDTEAFF
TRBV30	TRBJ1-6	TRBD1	CAWDRGPRSPLHF
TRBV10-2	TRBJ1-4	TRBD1	CASSIGTGSEKLFF
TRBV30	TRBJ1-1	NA	CAWSQRVLGGTEAFF
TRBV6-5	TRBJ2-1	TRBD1	CASRPGQGVYNEQFF
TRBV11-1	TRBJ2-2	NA	CASGLLNTGELFF
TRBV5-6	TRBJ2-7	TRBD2	CASRGLAGGDEQYF
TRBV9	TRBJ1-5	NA	CASSVAVVPSSNQPQHF
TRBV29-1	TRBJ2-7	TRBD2	CSGTLAGGNEQYF
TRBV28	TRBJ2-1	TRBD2	CASSFRGLAEDNEQFF
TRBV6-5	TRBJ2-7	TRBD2	CASTLAGGYEQYF
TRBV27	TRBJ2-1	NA	CASSLAWGPNEQFF
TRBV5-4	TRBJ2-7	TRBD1	CASSWSRDRGLEQYF
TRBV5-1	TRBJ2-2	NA	CASSLPAQANTGELFF
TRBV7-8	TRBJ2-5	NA	CASSSQGTQETQYF
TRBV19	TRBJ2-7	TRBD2	CASSYLAGGPQGEQYF
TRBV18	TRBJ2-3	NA	CASSQGRTDTQYF
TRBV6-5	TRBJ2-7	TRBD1	CASGRDRVTYEQYF
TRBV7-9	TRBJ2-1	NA	CASSLGGEQFF
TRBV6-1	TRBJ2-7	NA	CASSEKGGHSYEQYF
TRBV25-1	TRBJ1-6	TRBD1	CASSPLQGANSPLHF
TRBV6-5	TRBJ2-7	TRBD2	CASSYGSGGFYEQYF
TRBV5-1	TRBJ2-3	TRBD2	CASSSYLSGRASSTDTQYF
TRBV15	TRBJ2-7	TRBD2	CATSREGSGTNEQYF
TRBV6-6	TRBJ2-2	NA	CASSRSGPNTGELFF
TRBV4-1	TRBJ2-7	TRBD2	CASSPRTSGPYEQYF
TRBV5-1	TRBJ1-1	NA	CASSLGHNSGTEAFF
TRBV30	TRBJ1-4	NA	CAWSVWQTNEKLFF
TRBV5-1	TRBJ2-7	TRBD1	CASSRTGQEDEQYF
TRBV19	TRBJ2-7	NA	CASSRDGNSYEQYF
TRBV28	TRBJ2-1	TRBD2	CASSFVAGPYNEQFF
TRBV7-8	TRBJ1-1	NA	CASSPREGENTEAFF
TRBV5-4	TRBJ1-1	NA	CASSLIGTRGTEAFF
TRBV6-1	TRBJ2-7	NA	CASSEWAHSTSYLEQYF
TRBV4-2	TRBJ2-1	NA	CASSVGRDLNEQFF
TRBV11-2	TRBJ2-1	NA	CASSKGPNEQFF
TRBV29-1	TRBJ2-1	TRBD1	CSVGSDRELYNEQFF
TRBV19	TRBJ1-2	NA	CASTQRGAANYGYTF
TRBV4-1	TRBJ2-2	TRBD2	CASSQDRVGGPIIRELFF
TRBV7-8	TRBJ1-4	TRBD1	CASSYDRGAREKLFF
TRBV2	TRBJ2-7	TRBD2	CASRGETYEQYF
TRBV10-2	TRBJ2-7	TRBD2	CATRGLDYEQYF
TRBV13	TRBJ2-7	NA	CASSPGHRSYEQYF
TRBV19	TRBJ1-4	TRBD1	CASSIGRTGVSNEKLFF
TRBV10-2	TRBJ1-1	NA	CASRGRVDTEAFF
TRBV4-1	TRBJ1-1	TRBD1	CASSRDRAPSTEAFF
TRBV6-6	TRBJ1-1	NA	CASRAGVGTEAFF
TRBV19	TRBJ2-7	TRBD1	CASSIRTGGFDEQYF
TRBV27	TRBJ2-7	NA	CASSLFSGGLIPGDEQYF